This TCR beta chain is from a study of T cell responses to AZD1222 COVID-19 vaccine. Study-level results: Baseline seropositivity occurred in only six AZD1222 recipients.

Notes on this clone: What it binds is not known.

Using immunoSEQ multiplex PCR, the repertoire was profiled, and TCRdb retains in-frame clones only, with some absent. The table records over 150,000 clones, 90% of them present only once. The germline V gene has CDR1 SGHTA and CDR2 FQGNSA. The V gene end was trimmed by 5 bases and the J gene end by 4 bases; junction bases not matched to a gene: 6. The CDR3 covers 14 residues. The sequence derives from an adult in good health. The sequencing used peripheral blood, collected on day 0 of AZD1222 vaccination. This chain links TRBV7-2 with TRBJ1-2; 8 bases match TRBD1. CDR3 sequence (DNA): TGTGCCAGCAGCCAAGGACAGGGTGGCTATGGCTACACCTTC. Protein product: CASSQGQGGYGYTF.